This T cell receptor beta chain was observed in a study of blood T cell repertoires in COVID-19. At the level of the study: PBMCs, B-cell-depleted T cells, or T cells were the source of the cDNA or gDNA that made up the material.

Profiled with immunoSEQ multiplex PCR; TCRdb holds only in-frame clones, not every one. Of 150,000 to 160,000 clones in the sample, about 80% are singletons; the top ten hold 25% to 30%. The CDR3 consists of 16 residues. J gave up 11 bases and V 5 bases, and 17 bases lay outside the gene matches. Germline V gene sequence: CDR1 SGHTA, CDR2 FQGNSA. The rearrangement links TRBV7-2 to TRBJ1-4; 7 nucleotides line up with TRBD1. The sequenced material came from peripheral blood. The receptor was isolated from a woman between 55 and 75 years old with acute or convalescent COVID-19. The CDR3 sequence: CASSPQDRPVLGKLFF. In DNA form, the CDR3 reads TGTGCCAGCAGCCCCCAGGACAGGCCTGTTCTGGGTAAACTGTTTTTT.